This T cell receptor beta chain was profiled in a study of blood T cells in healthy people across ages. Combining a sample-barcoded 5' primer with a J-beta primer mix, a second PCR ran for roughly 7 to 11 cycles. TCRdb independently ran MiXCR on the 5' RACE reads; one entry per CDR3 protein. Counted here are about 1.4 million distinct CDR3 sequences, roughly 64% occurring once; the ten biggest clones make up 6.5% to 8.5%. This clonotype was observed a few times. The germline V gene has CDR1 SEHNR and CDR2 FQNEAQ (reference sequence). The CDR3 loop spans 15 amino acids. Unmatched junction bases numbered 14, after V lost 9 bases and J lost 3 bases.

The chain joins TRBV7-9 to TRBJ2-7, with 7 bases aligning to TRBD1. This TCR came from a man between 18 and 29 years old in good health. The sample was blood. DNA of the CDR3: TGTGCCAGTTCGCTTAGACAGGGAGAGGACTACGAGCAGTACTTC. It codes for CASSLRQGEDYEQYF.